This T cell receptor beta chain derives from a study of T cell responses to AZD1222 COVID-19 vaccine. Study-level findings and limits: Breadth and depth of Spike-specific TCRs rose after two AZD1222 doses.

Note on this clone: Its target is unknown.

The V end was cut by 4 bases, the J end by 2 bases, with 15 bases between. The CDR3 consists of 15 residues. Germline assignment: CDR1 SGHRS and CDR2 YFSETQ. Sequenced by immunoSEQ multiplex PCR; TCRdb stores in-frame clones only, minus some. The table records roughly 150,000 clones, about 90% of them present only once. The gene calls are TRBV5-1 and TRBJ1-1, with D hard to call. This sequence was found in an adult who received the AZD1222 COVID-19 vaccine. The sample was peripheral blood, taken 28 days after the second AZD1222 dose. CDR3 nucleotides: TGCGCCAGCAGCCCCGTCTCAGGAGCCAACACTGAAGCTTTCTTT. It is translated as CASSPVSGANTEAFF.